This TCR beta chain emerged from a study of CD8+ T cells in alopecia areata. Extracted from the samples, RNA was reverse transcribed into cDNA to serve as the sequencing template. TCRdb's copy holds only in-frame clones and misses some; the assay was immunoSEQ multiplex PCR. Here the sample spans 35,000 to 50,000 clones, 92% being singletons. Specified treatment: oral pan-JAK inhibitor, 5-10 mg twice daily. Alopecia areata patients gave lesional scalp punch biopsies and peripheral blood samples. Regarding this clone: Its antigen remains unknown.

Findings and caveats of the study: Against the mouse data, patients shared TCRs less clearly, possibly for HLA reasons. Resident alphabeta T cells of normal skin are also sequenced in scalp samples. Because one nonresponder was included, the link of baseline CD8+ expansion to response is considered uncertain.

Sequencing used CD8+ T cells sorted from blood, obtained at week 24, from a patient treated with tofacitinib. The receptor was isolated from a human donor with alopecia areata.

The CDR3 bases are TGTGCCAGCAGTCCCCGGACTAGCGGGGGAGATACGCAGTATTTT. Translated: CASSPRTSGGDTQYF. V gene TRBV28 combines with J gene TRBJ2-3, with TRBD2 identical over 13 bases. The CDR3 loop spans 15 amino acids. The junction had 4 bases not matched to a gene; V was cut back by 5 bases and J by 5 bases. Germline CDR1 MDHEN, CDR2 SYDVKM.